Listed below are T cell receptor beta chains from one sample, sequenced in a study of T cell repertoires in cytomegalovirus infection. TCRdb reanalysed the reads using MiXCR and keeps one entry per CDR3 protein. The sample has 900,000 to 950,000 distinct CDR3 sequences; 31% are singletons. These TCRs are of unknown antigen specificity. Sequenced here: cultured CD8+ T cells from PBMCs, sampled from culture after CMV antigen stimulation. The receptors come from a human donor in good health (CMV status not recorded). Some clones in this sample may be carry-over from other donors' samples. Both conserved end residues are part of each CDR3. Fields, in order: J gene, D gene, V gene, clone size, CDR3 protein, CDR3 DNA. The D gene is left open where the match is weak. Clone size is stated in some rows and not others, as once, few, many or a class when expanded.

J: TRBJ1-4; D: -; V: TRBV4-2; size: few; CDR3: CASSQGQALGEKLFF; DNA: TGTGCCAGCAGCCAAGGGCAGGCTCTTGGTGAAAAACTGTTTTTT
J: TRBJ1-1; D: -; V: TRBV7-3; size: many; CDR3: CASSLMGGETEAFF; DNA: TGTGCCAGCAGCTTAATGGGGGGTGAAACTGAAGCTTTCTTT
J: TRBJ1-1; D: -; V: TRBV12-3/TRBV12-4; size: -; CDR3: CASSLIGQGTEAFF; DNA: TGTGCCAGCAGTTTGATAGGCCAGGGCACTGAAGCTTTCTTT
J: TRBJ2-7; D: -; V: TRBV19; size: few; CDR3: CASSGDYSYEQYF; DNA: TGTGCCAGTAGTGGGGATTACTCCTACGAGCAGTACTTC
J: TRBJ2-2; D: TRBD2; V: TRBV20-1; size: few; CDR3: CSGLSGGLNTGELFF; DNA: TGCAGTGGGCTTAGCGGGGGCTTGAACACCGGGGAGCTGTTTTTT
J: TRBJ2-3; D: -; V: TRBV7-2; size: many; CDR3: CASSLDWSGSTDTQYF; DNA: TGTGCCAGCAGCTTAGACTGGTCGGGTAGCACAGATACGCAGTATTTT
J: TRBJ2-1; D: TRBD2; V: TRBV11-2; size: -; CDR3: CASSFVLAGAEYEQFF; DNA: TGTGCCAGCAGCTTCGTCCTAGCGGGGGCGGAATATGAGCAGTTCTTC
J: TRBJ1-5; D: -; V: TRBV27; size: -; CDR3: CASSLGLRQPQHF; DNA: TGTGCCAGCAGTTTGGGCCTCCGTCAGCCCCAGCATTTT
J: TRBJ2-2; D: -; V: TRBV29-1; size: -; CDR3: CSVVEFTGELFF; DNA: TGCAGCGTTGTCGAATTCACCGGGGAGCTGTTTTTT
J: TRBJ2-4; D: TRBD1; V: TRBV14; size: few; CDR3: CASSQPGTGVAKNIQYF; DNA: TGTGCCAGCAGCCAGCCCGGGACAGGGGTAGCCAAAAACATTCAGTACTTC
J: TRBJ2-7; D: -; V: TRBV19; size: -; CDR3: CASSIDGRDEQYF; DNA: TGTGCCAGTAGTATAGACGGCAGGGATGAGCAGTACTTC
J: TRBJ2-7; D: -; V: TRBV5-6; size: -; CDR3: CASSGTHSSYEQYF; DNA: TGTGCCAGCAGCGGGACTCACAGCTCCTACGAGCAGTACTTC
J: TRBJ2-3; D: TRBD1; V: TRBV15; size: few; CDR3: CATSSDHRGSDTQYF; DNA: TGTGCCACCAGCAGCGACCACAGGGGGTCAGATACGCAGTATTTT
J: TRBJ2-7; D: -; V: TRBV7-2; size: -; CDR3: CASSPLSRDEQYF; DNA: TGTGCCAGCAGCCCCCTCAGCAGGGACGAGCAGTACTTC
J: TRBJ2-5; D: TRBD1; V: TRBV4-2; size: -; CDR3: CASSQDLGQGIETQYF; DNA: TGTGCCAGCAGCCAAGACCTAGGACAGGGGATAGAGACCCAGTACTTC
J: TRBJ1-2; D: -; V: TRBV7-9; size: -; CDR3: CASSFPEDGNYGYTF; DNA: TGTGCCAGCAGCTTTCCAGAAGACGGTAACTATGGCTACACCTTC
J: TRBJ2-2; D: -; V: TRBV4-1; size: -; CDR3: CASSHRRGDTGELFF; DNA: TGCGCCAGCAGCCATAGGAGAGGGGACACCGGGGAGCTGTTTTTT
J: TRBJ1-2; D: -; V: TRBV6-1; size: -; CDR3: CASSEPGLFIPF; DNA: TGTGCCAGCAGTGAACCAGGCCTTTTTATACCCTTC
J: TRBJ1-2; D: TRBD1; V: TRBV10-3; size: many; CDR3: CAIRIIQGGGYTF; DNA: TGTGCCATCAGGATAATACAGGGGGGAGGCTACACCTTC
J: TRBJ2-5; D: -; V: TRBV6-5; size: -; CDR3: CASSYFESGQETQYF; DNA: TGTGCCAGCAGTTATTTCGAATCCGGGCAAGAGACCCAGTACTTC
J: TRBJ2-1; D: -; V: TRBV12-3/TRBV12-4; size: many; CDR3: CASSLENEQFF; DNA: TGCGCCAGCAGCTTGGAGAATGAGCAGTTCTTC
J: TRBJ2-1; D: TRBD2; V: TRBV4-3; size: -; CDR3: CASSQVAGGADEQFF; DNA: TGCGCCAGCAGCCAAGTAGCGGGGGGGGCTGATGAGCAGTTCTTC
J: TRBJ1-3; D: -; V: TRBV4-2; size: -; CDR3: CASSQEGRMIF; DNA: TGTGCCAGCAGCCAAGAGGGACGGATGATTTTT
J: TRBJ1-1; D: -; V: TRBV11-2; size: few; CDR3: CASSLFPTLDGTEAFF; DNA: TGTGCCAGCAGCTTATTCCCCACCCTGGATGGCACTGAAGCTTTCTTT
J: TRBJ2-3; D: -; V: TRBV7-9; size: -; CDR3: CASSLARGTSTDTQYF; DNA: TGTGCCAGCAGCTTAGCAAGGGGGACTAGCACAGATACGCAGTATTTT
J: TRBJ1-5; D: -; V: TRBV25-1; size: few; CDR3: CAIGTPLVQHF; DNA: TGTGCCATCGGGACGCCATTGGTCCAGCATTTT
J: TRBJ1-1; D: -; V: TRBV6-4; size: -; CDR3: CASSDSSGVSEAFF; DNA: TGTGCCAGCAGTGACTCCTCGGGGGTCAGTGAAGCTTTCTTT
J: TRBJ1-1; D: -; V: TRBV5-1; size: -; CDR3: CASSREGKVWTEAFF; DNA: TGCGCCAGCAGTCGGGAAGGGAAAGTTTGGACTGAAGCTTTCTTT
J: TRBJ2-3; D: TRBD1; V: TRBV7-6; size: -; CDR3: CASSLAPTGGRTDTQYF; DNA: TGTGCTAGCAGCTTAGCCCCCACAGGGGGCCGAACAGATACGCAGTATTTT
J: TRBJ1-4; D: TRBD1; V: TRBV18; size: -; CDR3: CASSRVGQEATNEKLFF; DNA: TGTGCCAGCTCACGGGTGGGACAGGAGGCAACTAATGAAAAACTGTTTTTT
J: TRBJ2-4; D: -; V: TRBV27; size: -; CDR3: CASSTLSGLRVDLAKNIQYF; DNA: TGTGCCAGCAGCACGCTATCGGGTCTACGGGTGGATCTAGCCAAAAACATTCAGTACTTC
J: TRBJ2-5; D: -; V: TRBV4-2; size: -; CDR3: CVSSHPDSLPQETQYF; DNA: TGTGTCAGCAGCCACCCCGACAGTCTGCCCCAAGAGACCCAGTACTTC
J: TRBJ2-7; D: -; V: TRBV12-3/TRBV12-4; size: -; CDR3: CASVDSGHGSCEQYF; DNA: TGTGCCAGCGTGGATTCGGGACATGGTTCCTGCGAGCAGTACTTC
J: TRBJ2-1; D: -; V: TRBV20-1; size: once; CDR3: CSATLNEQFF; DNA: TGCAGTGCTACACTCAATGAGCAGTTCTTC
J: TRBJ1-4; D: -; V: TRBV7-9; size: few; CDR3: CASSLVPGTENEKLFF; DNA: TGTGCCAGCAGCTTAGTCCCAGGGACTGAAAATGAAAAACTGTTTTTT
J: TRBJ2-5; D: -; V: TRBV7-6; size: few; CDR3: CASSQQGRQETQYF; DNA: TGTGCCAGCAGCCAACAGGGTCGGCAAGAGACCCAGTACTTC
J: TRBJ2-7; D: TRBD2; V: TRBV27; size: few; CDR3: CASSPRTSGMREQYF; DNA: TGTGCCAGCAGTCCCCGGACTAGCGGCATGAGGGAGCAGTACTTC
J: TRBJ2-1; D: -; V: TRBV12-3/TRBV12-4; size: many; CDR3: CASTVENNEQFF; DNA: TGTGCCAGCACTGTGGAGAACAATGAGCAGTTCTTC
J: TRBJ2-3; D: TRBD2; V: TRBV7-6; size: -; CDR3: CVSSRNSGGVDTQYF; DNA: TGTGTCAGCAGCCGGAATAGCGGGGGGGTGGATACGCAGTATTTT
J: TRBJ1-1; D: -; V: TRBV2; size: few; CDR3: CASSEKVNTEAFF; DNA: TGTGCCAGCAGTGAAAAGGTGAACACTGAAGCTTTCTTT
J: TRBJ1-5; D: -; V: TRBV28; size: few; CDR3: CASSSFRPQHF; DNA: TGTGCCAGCAGTTCCTTTCGGCCCCAGCATTTT
J: TRBJ2-3; D: -; V: TRBV24-1; size: -; CDR3: CATSDSGTLPDTQYF; DNA: TGTGCCACCAGTGACTCCGGGACCCTCCCAGATACGCAGTATTTT
J: TRBJ2-5; D: -; V: TRBV7-9; size: -; CDR3: CASSLLTVREETQYF; DNA: TGTGCCAGCAGCCTCCTAACGGTGCGGGAAGAGACCCAGTACTTC
J: TRBJ2-3; D: -; V: TRBV5-1; size: few; CDR3: CASSYRVEVTDTQYF; DNA: TGCGCCAGCAGCTACAGGGTAGAGGTCACAGATACGCAGTATTTT
J: TRBJ1-1; D: TRBD1; V: TRBV6-2/TRBV6-3; size: -; CDR3: CATRYRTGAGRANTEAFF; DNA: TGTGCCACCAGATACCGGACAGGGGCTGGTAGAGCGAACACTGAAGCTTTCTTT
J: TRBJ1-2; D: TRBD1; V: TRBV28; size: -; CDR3: CASSTQGAWIYGYTF; DNA: TGTGCCAGCAGTACACAGGGGGCCTGGATCTATGGCTACACCTTC
J: TRBJ1-1; D: -; V: TRBV7-9; size: -; CDR3: CASSPWTNTEAFF; DNA: TGTGCCAGCAGCCCCTGGACTAACACTGAAGCTTTCTTT
J: TRBJ2-4; D: TRBD2; V: TRBV18; size: -; CDR3: CASSPSGGEAKNIQYF; DNA: TGTGCCAGCTCACCGAGCGGGGGGGAGGCCAAAAACATTCAGTACTTC
J: TRBJ2-2; D: -; V: TRBV10-3; size: -; CDR3: CAISESPTNTGELFF; DNA: TGTGCCATCAGTGAGTCTCCGACGAACACCGGGGAGCTGTTTTTT
J: TRBJ1-1; D: -; V: TRBV5-1; size: few; CDR3: CASRGQGSEAFF; DNA: TGCGCCAGCAGGGGCCAGGGTTCTGAAGCTTTCTTT
J: TRBJ2-1; D: TRBD2; V: TRBV6-2/TRBV6-3; size: -; CDR3: CASGPRKAGDPDEQFF; DNA: TGTGCCAGCGGACCTAGAAAGGCGGGGGACCCGGATGAGCAGTTCTTC
J: TRBJ1-6; D: -; V: TRBV20-1; size: -; CDR3: CSARVPRQRSRDSPLHF; DNA: TGCAGTGCTAGAGTCCCCAGACAAAGATCTCGGGATTCACCCCTCCACTTT
J: TRBJ1-1; D: -; V: TRBV7-9; size: few; CDR3: CASSFIQGPNTEAFF; DNA: TGTGCCAGCAGCTTTATTCAGGGCCCGAACACTGAAGCTTTCTTT